This TCR beta chain comes out of a study of blood T cell repertoires in COVID-19. CDR1 and CDR2 (germline): DFQATT, SNEGSKA (reference sequence). The CDR3 has 11 amino acids. Repertoires were generated with immunoSEQ multiplex PCR, while TCRdb's copy carries only in-frame clones and drops some. There are approximately 150,000 clones in the sample; about 85% occur only once, and over 2.5% lies in the top ten. The origin of this receptor is a human donor with acute or convalescent COVID-19. The donor label of this sample is uncertain. V usage is TRBV20-1 and J usage is TRBJ1-2; D not resolved. The sequencing input was peripheral blood. The CDR3 coding sequence is TGCACTCCCCGAGGCCGGGGTGGCTACACCTTC. This codes for CTPRGRGGYTF.